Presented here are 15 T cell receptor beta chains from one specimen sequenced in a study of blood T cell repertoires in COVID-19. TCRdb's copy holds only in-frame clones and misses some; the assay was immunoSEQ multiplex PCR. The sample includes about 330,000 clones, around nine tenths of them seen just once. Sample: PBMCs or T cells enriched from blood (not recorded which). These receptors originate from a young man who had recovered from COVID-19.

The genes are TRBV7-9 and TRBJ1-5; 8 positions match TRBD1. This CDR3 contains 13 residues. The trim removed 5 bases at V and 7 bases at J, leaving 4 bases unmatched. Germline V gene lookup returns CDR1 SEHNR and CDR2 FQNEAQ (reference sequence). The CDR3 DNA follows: TGTGCCAGCAGCACCCGGGACAGGCAGCCCCAGCATTTT. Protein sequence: CASSTRDRQPQHF.

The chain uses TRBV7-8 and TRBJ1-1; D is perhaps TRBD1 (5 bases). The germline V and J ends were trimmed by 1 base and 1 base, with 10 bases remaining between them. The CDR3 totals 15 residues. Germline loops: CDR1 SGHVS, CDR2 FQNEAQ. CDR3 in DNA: TGTGCCAGCAGCTTAGGGGCAGGGCGGAACACTGAAGCTTTCTTT. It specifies CASSLGAGRNTEAFF.

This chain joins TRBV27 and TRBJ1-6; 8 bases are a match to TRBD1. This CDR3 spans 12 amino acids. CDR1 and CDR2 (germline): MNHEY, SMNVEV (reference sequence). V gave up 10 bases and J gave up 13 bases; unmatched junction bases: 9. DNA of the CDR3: TGTGCCATTGGGACAGGAACGTCCCCCCTCCACTTT. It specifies CAIGTGTSPLHF.

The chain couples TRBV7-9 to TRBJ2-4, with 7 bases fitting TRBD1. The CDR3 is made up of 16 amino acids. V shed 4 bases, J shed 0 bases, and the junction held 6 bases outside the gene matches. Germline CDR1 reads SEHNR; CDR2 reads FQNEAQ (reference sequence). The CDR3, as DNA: TGTGCCAGCAGCTCTTGGACAGGCCTAGCCAAAAACATTCAGTACTTC. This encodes CASSSWTGLAKNIQYF. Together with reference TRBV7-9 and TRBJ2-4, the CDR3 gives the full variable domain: DTGVSQNPRHKITKRGQNVTFRCDPISEHNRLYWYRQTLGQGPEFLTYFQNEAQLEKSRLLSDRFSAERPKGSFSTLEIQRTEQGDSAMYLCASSSWTGLAKNIQYFGAGTRLSVL.

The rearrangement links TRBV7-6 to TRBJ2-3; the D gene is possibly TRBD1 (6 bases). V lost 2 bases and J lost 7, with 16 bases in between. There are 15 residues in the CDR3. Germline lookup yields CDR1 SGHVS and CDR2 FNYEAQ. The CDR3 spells CASSLRSAGVNTQYF. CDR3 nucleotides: TGTGCCAGCAGCTTACGTTCCGCAGGGGTGAATACGCAGTATTTT. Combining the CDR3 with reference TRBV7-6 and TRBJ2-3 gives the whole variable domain GAGVSQSPRYKVTKRGQDVALRCDPISGHVSLYWYRQALGQGPEFLTYFNYEAQQDKSGLPNDRFSAERPEGSISTLTIQRTEQRDSAMYRCASSLRSAGVNTQYFGPGTRLTVL.

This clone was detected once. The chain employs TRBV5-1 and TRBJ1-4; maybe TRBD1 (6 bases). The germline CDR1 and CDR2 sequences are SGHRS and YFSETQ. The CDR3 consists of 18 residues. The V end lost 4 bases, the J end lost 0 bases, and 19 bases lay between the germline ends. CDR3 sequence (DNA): TGCGCCAGCAGCGCCTCCTCGGGGGGCCGGTCAACTAATGAAAAACTGTTTTTT. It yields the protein CASSASSGGRSTNEKLFF. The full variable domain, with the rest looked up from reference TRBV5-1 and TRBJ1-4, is KAGVTQTPRYLIKTRGQQVTLSCSPISGHRSVSWYQQTPGQGLQFLFEYFSETQRNKGNFPGRFSGRQFSNSRSEMNVSTLELGDSALYLCASSASSGGRSTNEKLFFGSGTQLSVL.

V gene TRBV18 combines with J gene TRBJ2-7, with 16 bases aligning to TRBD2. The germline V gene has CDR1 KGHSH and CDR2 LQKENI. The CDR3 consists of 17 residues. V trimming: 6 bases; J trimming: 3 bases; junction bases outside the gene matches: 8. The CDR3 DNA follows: TGTGCCAGCTCCCCTGCCGGGACTAGCGGGGGGGTCTACGAGCAGTACTTC. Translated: CASSPAGTSGGVYEQYF. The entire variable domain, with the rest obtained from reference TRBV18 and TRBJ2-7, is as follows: NAGVMQNPRHLVRRRGQEARLRCSPMKGHSHVYWYRQLPEEGLKFMVYLQKENIIDESGMPKERFSAEFPKEGPSILRIQQVVRGDSAAYFCASSPAGTSGGVYEQYFGPGTRLTVT.

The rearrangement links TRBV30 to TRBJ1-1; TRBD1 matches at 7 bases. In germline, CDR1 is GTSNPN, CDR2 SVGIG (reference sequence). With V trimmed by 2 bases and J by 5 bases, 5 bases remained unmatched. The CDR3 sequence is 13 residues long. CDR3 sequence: CAWSYRGRTEAFF. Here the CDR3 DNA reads TGTGCCTGGAGTTACAGGGGAAGGACTGAAGCTTTCTTT. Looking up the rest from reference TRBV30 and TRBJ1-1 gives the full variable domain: SQTIHQWPATLVQPVGSPLSLECTVEGTSNPNLYWYRQAAGRGLQLLFYSVGIGQISSEVPQNLSASRPQDRQFILSSKKLLLSDSGFYLCAWSYRGRTEAFFGQGTRLTVV.

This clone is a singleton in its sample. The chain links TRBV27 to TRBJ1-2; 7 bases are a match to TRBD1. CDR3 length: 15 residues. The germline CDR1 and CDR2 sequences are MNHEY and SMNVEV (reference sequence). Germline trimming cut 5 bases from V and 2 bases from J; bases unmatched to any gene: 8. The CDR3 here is CASSLTGTENYGYTF. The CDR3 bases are TGTGCCAGCAGTCTCACCGGGACAGAGAACTATGGCTACACCTTC.

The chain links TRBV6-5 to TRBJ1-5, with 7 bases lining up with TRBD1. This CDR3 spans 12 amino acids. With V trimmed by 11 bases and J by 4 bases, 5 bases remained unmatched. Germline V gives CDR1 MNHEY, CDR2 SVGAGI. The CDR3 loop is CAGGQRNQPQHF. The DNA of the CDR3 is TGTGCCGGGGGACAGCGAAATCAGCCCCAGCATTTT.

The CDR3 loop reads CASSRQMNTGELFF. The CDR3 nucleotides are TGTGCCAGCAGTCGACAGATGAACACCGGGGAGCTGTTTTTT. The rearrangement links TRBV6-5 to TRBJ2-2; TRBD1 is a possible D gene (5 bases). The V gene lost 5 bases and the J gene lost 1 base, with 8 bases spanning the gap. This CDR3 is built from 14 residues. Germline CDR1 MNHEY, CDR2 SVGAGI.

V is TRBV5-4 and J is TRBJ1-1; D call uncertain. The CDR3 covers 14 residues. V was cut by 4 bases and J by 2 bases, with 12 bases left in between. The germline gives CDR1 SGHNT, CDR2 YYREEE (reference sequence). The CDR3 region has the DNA TGTGCCAGCAGCGTTGGACGGGGAAACACTGAAGCTTTCTTT. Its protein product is CASSVGRGNTEAFF.

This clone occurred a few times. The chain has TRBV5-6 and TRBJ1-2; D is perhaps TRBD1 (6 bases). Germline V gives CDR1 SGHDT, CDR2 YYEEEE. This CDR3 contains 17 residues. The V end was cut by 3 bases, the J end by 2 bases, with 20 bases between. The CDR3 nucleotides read TGTGCCAGCAGCTCGGACAGCGTCCCATTTGAGAACTATGGCTACACCTTC. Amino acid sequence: CASSSDSVPFENYGYTF.

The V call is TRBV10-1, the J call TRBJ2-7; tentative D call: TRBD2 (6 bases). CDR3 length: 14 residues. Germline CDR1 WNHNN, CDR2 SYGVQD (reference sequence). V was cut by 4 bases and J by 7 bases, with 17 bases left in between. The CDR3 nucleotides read TGCGCCAGCAGTGCTACTGGGACTTTTGGTGAGCAGTACTTC. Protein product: CASSATGTFGEQYF.

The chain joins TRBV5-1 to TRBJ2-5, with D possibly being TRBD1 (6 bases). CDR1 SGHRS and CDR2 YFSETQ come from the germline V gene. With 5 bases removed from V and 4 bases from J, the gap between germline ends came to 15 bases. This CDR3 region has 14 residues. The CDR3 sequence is CASRVQGRVETQYF. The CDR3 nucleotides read TGCGCCAGCAGAGTACAGGGTAGGGTAGAGACCCAGTACTTC.